These 20 T cell receptor beta chains were sequenced from one sample in a study of beta chain features in type 1 diabetes. Study-wide results and limits: TCRB CDR3 length was moderately but significantly reduced in all four CD4+ subsets of Type 1 diabetes patients.

Their recognized antigens are unknown. Since all of the isolated RNA was reverse transcribed, expressed TCRB transcripts were what got sequenced. Sequenced by immunoSEQ multiplex PCR; TCRdb stores in-frame clones only, minus some. This table holds some 25,000 clones, 56% found once. The sample taken for sequencing was Tregs from blood. Source of these receptors: a woman between 18 and 30 years old with type 1 diabetes.

The genes are TRBV28 and TRBJ2-7, with 10 bases lining up with TRBD1. This CDR3 has 14 amino acids. V shed 5 bases, J shed 6 bases, and the junction held 7 bases outside the gene matches. CDR1 MDHEN and CDR2 SYDVKM come from the germline V gene. As DNA, the CDR3 is TGTGCCAGCAGTCAACGACAGGGGGCTGGCGAGCAGTACTTC. Protein product: CASSQRQGAGEQYF.

This clone has just a few counts. The chain employs TRBV10-3 and TRBJ1-2; 8 nucleotides line up with TRBD1. The ends lost 10 bases at V and 4 bases at J; junction bases unmatched: 11. Germline CDR1 is ENHRY and CDR2 is SYGVKD. CDR3 length equals 14 residues. The CDR3 coding sequence is TGTGCCACTCGTACCCAGACAGGGGTCTATGGCTACACCTTC. Translated, it gives CATRTQTGVYGYTF.

The chain links TRBV14 to TRBJ2-5, with unresolved D. Germline CDR1 is SGHDN and CDR2 is FVKESK. The CDR3 totals 12 residues. Trimming removed 1 base at V and 4 bases at J, with 4 bases between. For the CDR3, the DNA is TGTGCCAGCAGCCAAGGTAGAGAGACCCAGTACTTC. As protein: CASSQGRETQYF.

Remarks on this clone: This same CDR3 is encoded by further DNA sequences in the sample. This chain uses TRBV7-2 with TRBJ2-3; maybe TRBD1 (5 bases). The CDR3 totals 14 residues. V lost 1 base, J lost 6 bases, and 11 bases lay in between. Germline V gene sequence: CDR1 SGHTA, CDR2 FQGNSA. The CDR3 region is CASSLGLAGDTQYF. The DNA of the CDR3 is TGTGCCAGCAGCTTAGGGTTAGCAGGGGATACGCAGTATTTT.

This chain joins TRBV4-2 and TRBJ1-5; 10 positions agree with TRBD1. The CDR3 is 17 residues long. The J segment lost 6 bases and the V segment lost 0 bases, leaving 8 bases of the junction unmatched. CDR1 is LGHNA and CDR2 is YNFKEQ in the germline V gene. CDR3 in amino acids: CASSQDLGTGAIQPQHF. CDR3 sequence (DNA): TGTGCCAGCAGCCAAGATTTGGGGACAGGGGCTATTCAGCCCCAGCATTTT.

A few counts support this clone. The chain carries TRBV23-1 and TRBJ2-1; TRBD2 agrees at 14 bases. TRBV23-1 is an ORF, and what it does is uncertain. The CDR3 length is 17 residues. V was clipped by 9 bases and J by 2 bases; unmatched bases: 9. The CDR3 reads CARRGTSGSGPYNEQFF. Written as DNA, the CDR3 is TGCGCCAGGCGGGGGACTAGCGGGAGCGGCCCCTACAATGAGCAGTTCTTC.

V and J are TRBV6-1 and TRBJ1-2; maybe TRBD1 (5 bases). The CDR3 runs 15 residues. V gave up 3 bases and J gave up 0 bases, with 11 bases separating them. CDR1 is MNHNS and CDR2 is SASEGT in the germline V gene. CDR3 DNA: TGTGCCAGCAGTGATACCAGGGATCCTAACTATGGCTACACCTTC. Encoded protein: CASSDTRDPNYGYTF.

This clone was detected a few times. The chain recombines TRBV11-3 with TRBJ2-2; D ambiguous. From germline, CDR1 is SGHNT and CDR2 YENEEA. Trimming pared 0 bases from V and 7 bases from J, leaving 12 bases between. This CDR3 comprises 15 residues. The CDR3 DNA sequence: TGTGCCAGCAGCTTAGAGGGCGCACGCGTCGGGGAGCTGTTTTTT. Amino acid sequence: CASSLEGARVGELFF.

This rearrangement joins TRBV5-1 to TRBJ2-3; D may be TRBD1 (6 bases). Between the trimmed V and J ends, which lost 7 bases and 1 base, there was a span of 16 bases. Germline CDR1 SGHRS, CDR2 YFSETQ. This CDR3 is 15 amino acids long. The DNA of the CDR3 is TGCGCCAGCCAGGGGCAGGGGCCAGGCACAGATACGCAGTATTTT. It specifies CASQGQGPGTDTQYF.

J is TRBJ1-2 and V is TRBV20-1; D possibly corresponds to TRBD1 (5 bases). The CDR3 is 11 residues long. Trimming took 1 base from V and 12 from J, leaving 12 bases between them. Germline V gene data show CDR1 as DFQATT and CDR2 as SNEGSKA (reference sequence). CDR3 in DNA: TGCAGTGCTAGAGGGGGCCCTTTGAACACCTTC. Encoded protein: CSARGGPLNTF.

This rearrangement joins TRBV15 to TRBJ2-3; a possible D gene is TRBD2 (5 bases). Germline V gene data show CDR1 as LNHNV and CDR2 as YYDKDF (reference sequence). The CDR3 contains 17 residues. V was trimmed by 0 bases and J by 2 bases, leaving 15 bases between them. The CDR3 bases are TGTGCCACCAGCAGAGATCTGGTCGGCGGGCACACAGATACGCAGTATTTT. This sequence encodes CATSRDLVGGHTDTQYF.

The gene calls are TRBV9 and TRBJ2-5; 8 positions agree with TRBD2. J lost 3 bases, V lost 2 bases, and 6 bases had no gene match. CDR3 length equals 15 residues. Per the germline V gene, CDR1 is SGDLS and CDR2 is YYNGEE. CDR3 sequence reads: CASSVTGTSKETQYF. The CDR3 DNA follows: TGTGCCAGCAGCGTCACCGGGACTAGTAAAGAGACCCAGTACTTC.

This clone was seen a handful of times. The chain is built from TRBV18 and TRBJ2-5; 7 nucleotides agree with TRBD1. Germline V lookup: CDR1 KGHSH, CDR2 LQKENI. After removal of 3 bases from V and 4 bases from J, the junction contained 5 bases not matched to a gene. The CDR3 consists of 14 residues. As DNA, the CDR3 is TGTGCCAGCTCACCCGGGACAGCACGAGAGACCCAGTACTTC. It encodes CASSPGTARETQYF.

This clone appeared once. The chain carries TRBV28 and TRBJ1-4, with TRBD1 matching 10 bases. The CDR3 is 14 residues long. Germline CDR1 MDHEN, CDR2 SYDVKM. V lost 8 bases and J lost 5; bases outside the gene matches: 5. CDR3 amino acids: CASDDRGRNEKLFF. CDR3 DNA sequence: TGTGCCAGCGACGACAGGGGGCGAAATGAAAAACTGTTTTTT.

The chain recombines TRBV19 with TRBJ1-2; D might be TRBD1 (6 bases). The CDR3 totals 12 residues. CDR1 LNHDA and CDR2 SQIVND come from the germline V gene (reference sequence). V lost 3 bases and J lost 4, with 6 bases in between. The CDR3 loop is CASSMDSYGYTF. In DNA form, the CDR3 reads TGTGCCAGTAGTATGGACAGCTATGGCTACACCTTC.

In this sample, this clone turned up a few times. The V and J genes are TRBV5-4 and TRBJ2-7, with a possible D match to TRBD2 (7 bases). This CDR3 is 15 amino acids long. V lost 2 bases to trimming and J lost 7 bases, with 19 bases between them. Germline-derived CDR1 and CDR2 are SGHNT and YYREEE (reference sequence). The DNA of the CDR3 is TGTGCCAGCAGCTTCGTTCAGGGGAGGGGGGGTGAGCAGTACTTC. The encoded protein is CASSFVQGRGGEQYF.

V and J are TRBV18 and TRBJ2-5; TRBD1 matches at 11 bases. V shed 5 bases, J shed 3 bases, and the junction held 8 bases outside the gene matches. The CDR3 spans 16 residues. Germline CDR1 KGHSH, CDR2 LQKENI. CDR3 in amino acids: CASSDRTGGSEETQYF. For the CDR3, the DNA is TGTGCCAGCTCAGACAGGACAGGGGGCTCCGAAGAGACCCAGTACTTC.

The J gene is TRBJ2-1, the V gene TRBV29-1; TRBD2 agrees at 14 bases. The CDR3 loop spans 18 amino acids. With 4 bases clipped from V and 7 bases from J, the junction kept 15 bases outside the gene matches. Germline V gene sequence: CDR1 SQVTM, CDR2 ANQGSEA. The CDR3 sequence is CSVGGLAGVFAIGNEQFF. In DNA, the CDR3 is TGCAGCGTTGGGGGACTAGCGGGAGTGTTTGCCATTGGGAATGAGCAGTTCTTC.

This rearrangement joins TRBV6-6 to TRBJ2-1; D gene ambiguous. The V end was cut by 5 bases, the J end by 8 bases, with 7 bases between. The CDR3 is 11 amino acids. The germline CDR1 and CDR2 sequences are MNHNY and SVGAGI (reference sequence). The CDR3 DNA follows: TGTGCCAGCAGTCCCCTAGATGAGCAGTTCTTC. Its protein product is CASSPLDEQFF.

The chain links TRBV7-9 to TRBJ1-1; TRBD1 aligns across 7 bases. The V and J ends lost 6 bases and 4 bases, in that order; junction bases with no gene match: 8. The CDR3 spans 14 residues. In germline, CDR1 is SEHNR, CDR2 FQNEAQ (reference sequence). CDR3: CASRRGTAITEAFF. As DNA, the CDR3 is TGTGCCAGCAGGCGCGGGACAGCAATCACTGAAGCTTTCTTT.